Listed here is a single T cell receptor beta chain. This clone has just a few counts. It lacks a known antigen. Per-base qualities were not stored, and no clone one base away is much larger. Receptor amplification or capture employed the immunoSEQ multiplex PCR assay. Adaptive Biotechnologies carried out TCRB amplification, library preparation, sequencing and preliminary bioinformatics at Survey level resolution. The paper's processing steps were these. In R, clonality was calculated as 1 minus the normalized Shannon entropy, and the Gini index was computed using the R package ineq. To get the overlap score, the summed counts of shared sequences were divided by the total counts of all sequences in both of the compared samples. Significance of shared clonotypes was assessed by Fisher's exact test, with a theoretical repertoire of 10^7 TCRB sequences assumed. The source is immuneACCESS, and TCRdb retained only in-frame sequences with V and J called. Part of the clones is not carried over; for the studies checked, unresolved V genes explain less than half of this, and the remainder is unexplained. V and J calls and clone size are given by that table; D and trimming were obtained from the DNA. Across this sample there are several thousand clones, with more than 75% seen only once. The top ten clones comprise 1.4% of the sample.

These data belong to a study of follicular helper T cells after annual influenza vaccination (dated by TCRdb to the late 2010s). Study-level background: After each seasonal influenza vaccination, blood samples were collected on days 0, 7 and 28. To look at recall of cTfh clones, some subjects were tracked through successive annual vaccinations covering the 2013-2014, 2014-2015 and 2015-2016 seasons. One week after vaccination, a second recruited cohort of eleven to twelve subjects (Table S1) displayed a similar ICOS+CD38+ cTfh response. The 2013-2014 samples were cryopreserved, while the 2015 samples were processed right after collection. Multi-year samples were obtained from 6 or 7 subjects, with two vaccination seasons covered for a few subjects and three seasons covered for two subjects. The full study reports these points: Day 7 ICOS+CD38+ clones were most often found later in ICOS-CD38- cTfh, suggesting that subset may serve as a memory reservoir. In the assessment of influenza clone enrichment, the possibility that the much larger non-cTfh compartments were undersampled could not be ruled out. Productive TCRB sequences were recovered from only about 10-23% of analyzed cells, so rare clonotypes could not be sampled. ICOS+CD38+ cTfh clonality correlated with the frequency of that population, and its change correlated with the change in circulating plasmablast frequency. Successive annual vaccinations recalled a recurring oligoclonal ICOS+CD38+ cTfh response that included tetramer and AIM influenza-specific clonotypes.

Per the publication, the time point label means: 2015-2016 season, 7 days after influenza vaccination. Adults were given seasonal inactivated influenza vaccine (Fluvarix), and sorted blood CD4 subsets were followed by TCRB sequencing before and after vaccination. To be eligible, subjects had to live in the community and must not have received influenza vaccine in the previous 6 months. Subjects were excluded for influenza vaccine contraindications, substance abuse, HIV/AIDS, active malignancy, immunomodulatory medication, or active illness such as respiratory infection. At each time point, about 35 to 110 mL of blood was collected. Either Ficoll-Paque PLUS or SepMate separation was used to isolate PBMC. As a non-Tfh comparison subset, CXCR5- memory CD4 T cells were sorted. Before DNA extraction, cell subsets were sorted from PBMC on a BD FACS Aria. Here the sequenced sample was CXCR5- memory CD4+ T cells sorted from blood, taken 7 days after influenza vaccination. Reading the label with the study, this specimen's cell subset or site is: CXCR5- memory CD4 T cells. This TCR was recovered from an adult who received the influenza vaccine.

The CDR3 is CASSIGGGRYSYEQYF. Read as DNA, the sequence is TGTGCCAGTAGTATAGGAGGCGGGAGGTACTCCTACGAGCAGTACTTC. The sequence is built from TRBV19 and TRBJ2-7; TRBD2 aligns with 8 central bases. Counted from cysteine to phenylalanine, this CDR3 has 16 amino acids. The read is trimmed to its CDR3 DNA, 48 bases read in frame from base 1. CDR1 LNHDA and CDR2 SQIVND were looked up in the germline V gene (reference sequence). The V end gives up 1 base and the J end 0 bases, leaving 5 bases in the junction not matched to a gene.